Below are 32 T cell receptor beta chains sequenced from a single sample in a study of cytomegalovirus exposure and HLA in healthy donors. Using immunoSEQ multiplex PCR, the repertoire was profiled, and TCRdb retains in-frame clones only, with some absent. The table shows over 75,000 clones, with 75% to 90% occurring only once. Material: PBMCs. All receptors come from a man younger than 35 in good health and CMV-seropositive.

This clone has a handful of counts. J is TRBJ1-2 and V is TRBV6-6, with D unclear. Trimming took 0 bases from V and 4 from J, leaving 9 bases between them. Germline V CDR1 and CDR2: MNHNY, SVGAGI (reference sequence). The CDR3 extends over 14 amino acids. The CDR3 sequence: CASSYSRQRYGYTF. CDR3 DNA sequence: TGTGCCAGCAGTTACTCGAGGCAGCGCTATGGCTACACCTTC.

The rearrangement links TRBV30 to TRBJ1-3; 7 bases line up with TRBD1. The germline V gene has CDR1 GTSNPN and CDR2 SVGIG (reference sequence). This CDR3 region has 15 residues. V shed 5 bases, J shed 3 bases, and the junction held 10 bases outside the gene matches. CDR3 sequence: CAWANEGALGNTIYF. The CDR3 bases are TGTGCCTGGGCGAACGAGGGGGCACTTGGAAACACCATATATTTT.

This chain uses TRBV29-1 with TRBJ2-3; possibly TRBD1 for D (5 bases). The CDR3 length is 12 residues. Trimming took off 6 bases at V and 7 bases at J, with 14 bases between the two ends. Germline CDR1 reads SQVTM; CDR2 reads ANQGSEA. This CDR3 reads CSVAQGVNTQYF. The CDR3, as DNA: TGCAGCGTCGCTCAGGGTGTAAATACGCAGTATTTT.

The chain combines TRBV4-1 with TRBJ1-1, with D possibly being TRBD1 (6 bases). Trimming removed 0 bases at V and 11 bases at J, with 13 bases between. The CDR3 runs 13 residues. Germline CDR1 MGHRA, CDR2 YSYEKL. The CDR3 protein is CASSQDRAQGAFF. The CDR3 DNA sequence: TGCGCCAGCAGCCAAGATCGGGCGCAGGGGGCTTTCTTT.

This chain connects TRBV21-1 to TRBJ2-5; the DNA was not used to check the table's D call, TRBD2. TRBV21-1 is recorded as a pseudogene. This CDR3 is 24 amino acids long. The CDR3 protein is CASSKERGQEGTSGSLQLIETQYF. DNA for the CDR3: TGTGCCAGCAGCAAAGAAAGGGGTCAGGAGGGGACTAGCGGGAGCTTGCAACTGATAGAGACCCAGTACTTC.

The chain joins TRBV30 to TRBJ2-6; D unresolved. The germline gives CDR1 GTSNPN, CDR2 SVGIG (reference sequence). CDR3 length equals 13 residues. The ends were cut back, 3 bases at V and 2 bases at J, with 5 bases in the middle. This CDR3 is CAWRSAGANVLTF. CDR3 DNA: TGTGCCTGGAGATCGGCTGGGGCCAACGTCCTGACTTTC.

The rearrangement links TRBV5-6 to TRBJ2-1, with 7 bases identical to TRBD1. This CDR3 is built from 14 residues. Per the germline V gene, CDR1 is SGHDT and CDR2 is YYEEEE. Trimming took 6 bases from V and 2 from J; bases not matched to a gene: 5. CDR3 sequence (DNA): TGTGCCAGCACATACGGGACAGCCTACAATGAGCAGTTCTTC. Its protein product is CASTYGTAYNEQFF.

The rearrangement links TRBV9 to TRBJ2-2; D is possibly TRBD1 (5 bases). CDR3 length: 14 residues. Trimming took off 0 bases at V and 6 bases at J, with 9 bases between the two ends. Germline loops: CDR1 SGDLS, CDR2 YYNGEE. The CDR3 spells CASSVAGNSGELFF. Written as DNA, the CDR3 is TGTGCCAGCAGCGTAGCAGGGAATTCCGGGGAGCTGTTTTTT.

This sequence joins TRBV5-1 and TRBJ2-1; maybe TRBD2 (6 bases). This CDR3 has 16 residues. Germline values: CDR1 SGHRS, CDR2 YFSETQ. V lost 1 base and J 11 bases, leaving 22 bases between the germline ends. The CDR3 sequence: CASSLTTGLQVGQQFF. The CDR3 nucleotides are TGCGCCAGCAGCTTGACCACGGGACTCCAGGTGGGGCAGCAGTTCTTC.

The chain is built from TRBV5-1 and TRBJ2-1, with 7 positions matching TRBD1. The V gene's germline CDR1 is SGHRS and CDR2 YFSETQ. There are 15 residues in the CDR3. V shed 3 bases, J shed 0 bases, and the junction held 3 bases outside the gene matches. CDR3 coding DNA: TGCGCCAGCAGCTCACAGGGGACCTCCTACAATGAGCAGTTCTTC. Translating gives CASSSQGTSYNEQFF. The complete variable domain, with remaining parts taken from reference TRBV5-1 and TRBJ2-1, reads KAGVTQTPRYLIKTRGQQVTLSCSPISGHRSVSWYQQTPGQGLQFLFEYFSETQRNKGNFPGRFSGRQFSNSRSEMNVSTLELGDSALYLCASSSQGTSYNEQFFGPGTRLTVL.

V gene TRBV5-1 combines with J gene TRBJ2-4; D uncertain. The ends were cut back, 5 bases at V and 5 bases at J, with 14 bases in the middle. The CDR3 covers 14 residues. Per the germline V gene, CDR1 is SGHRS and CDR2 is YFSETQ. The CDR3: CASRLTPDENIQYF. The CDR3 DNA is TGCGCCAGCAGACTTACCCCCGATGAAAACATTCAGTACTTC.

The chain combines TRBV4-1 with TRBJ2-1, with 10 bases aligning to TRBD2. Germline V gene sequence: CDR1 MGHRA, CDR2 YSYEKL. The ends lost 3 bases at V and 2 bases at J; junction bases unmatched: 7. The length of the CDR3 is 17 residues. DNA for the CDR3: TGCGCCAGCAGCCATCCCAGCGGGAGGGCCGCCTACAATGAGCAGTTCTTC. Translated: CASSHPSGRAAYNEQFF.

The CDR3 sequence is CASSSRDEAFF. The CDR3 region has the DNA TGTGCCAGCAGCTCCAGGGATGAAGCTTTCTTT. The rearrangement links TRBV21-1 to TRBJ1-1; the table's D call of TRBD1 was not tested on the DNA. TRBV21-1 is noted as a pseudogene. The CDR3 runs to 11 residues.

This clone was counted a single time. J is TRBJ1-2 and V is TRBV6-5, with 7 bases fitting TRBD1. Trimming at V came to 2 bases and at J to 1 base, leaving 4 bases not matched to a gene. The CDR3 totals 15 residues. Looked up from germline, CDR1 is MNHEY and CDR2 is SVGAGI. CDR3 sequence (DNA): TGTGCCAGCAGTTACGGACAGGCTGTTAACTATGGCTACACCTTC. Residues: CASSYGQAVNYGYTF.

The chain recombines TRBV28 with TRBJ1-5; D gene uncertain. Trimming removed 3 bases at V and 3 bases at J, with 15 bases between. Germline CDR1 is MDHEN and CDR2 is SYDVKM. CDR3 length: 16 residues. In DNA, the CDR3 is TGTGCCAGCAGTTTTCAACCAATCAGGAACAATCAGCCCCAGCATTTT. This gives the protein CASSFQPIRNNQPQHF. Full variable domain (missing parts from reference TRBV28 and TRBJ1-5): DVKVTQSSRYLVKRTGEKVFLECVQDMDHENMFWYRQDPGLGLRLIYFSYDVKMKEKGDIPEGYSVSREKKERFSLILESASTNQTSMYLCASSFQPIRNNQPQHFGDGTRLSIL.

The chain uses TRBV7-3 and TRBJ2-1, with D possibly being TRBD2 (7 bases). This CDR3 contains 14 residues. CDR1 and CDR2 from the germline V gene are SGHTA and FQGTGA. V lost 1 base to trimming and J lost 7 bases, with 11 bases between them. In DNA, the CDR3 is TGTGCCAGCAGCTTAATGGGGGGGCGGAATGAGCAGTTCTTC. Translation: CASSLMGGRNEQFF.

The gene calls are TRBV10-3 and TRBJ1-2; 8 positions agree with TRBD1. The trim removed 6 bases at V and 4 bases at J, leaving 22 bases unmatched. The CDR3 sequence is 19 residues long. In germline, CDR1 is ENHRY, CDR2 SYGVKD. The CDR3 sequence: CAISAISGTGLPLFYGYTF. CDR3 DNA sequence: TGTGCCATCAGCGCCATTTCCGGGACAGGACTCCCACTATTCTATGGCTACACCTTC.

The chain is built from TRBV6-5 and TRBJ1-2; TRBD1 aligns across 9 bases. The CDR3 loop spans 13 amino acids. The trim removed 4 bases at V and 8 bases at J, leaving 5 bases unmatched. Germline-derived CDR1 and CDR2 are MNHEY and SVGAGI. CDR3 bases: TGTGCCAGCAGTTCCGGGACAGGGCTCGGCTACACCTTC. Translated, it gives CASSSGTGLGYTF.

The V call is TRBV11-2, the J call TRBJ2-7; the match to TRBD2 covers 12 bases. The length of the CDR3 is 14 residues. Germline loops: CDR1 SGHAT, CDR2 FQNNGV. After removal of 5 bases from V and 3 bases from J, the junction contained 2 bases not matched to a gene. The CDR3 sequence: CASSETSGGYEQYF. The CDR3 region has the DNA TGTGCCAGCAGCGAGACTAGCGGGGGCTACGAGCAGTACTTC.

CDR3 amino acids: CASSHGIYEQYF. In nucleotides, the CDR3 is TGTGCCAGCAGCCACGGGATCTACGAGCAGTACTTC. The J gene is TRBJ2-7, the V gene TRBV14, with D possibly TRBD2 on 5 matching bases. The CDR3 runs to 12 residues. The V and J ends lost 3 bases and 3 bases respectively, with 6 bases between them. The V gene's germline CDR1 is SGHDN and CDR2 FVKESK.

The chain couples TRBV7-3 to TRBJ2-3; perhaps TRBD2 as D (6 bases). V was clipped by 0 bases and J by 4 bases, with 11 bases between them. Per germline, CDR1 SGHTA and CDR2 FQGTGA. This CDR3 is built from 15 residues. CDR3 protein: CASSLTGERADTQYF. CDR3 DNA sequence: TGTGCCAGCAGCTTAACGGGAGAGCGGGCAGATACGCAGTATTTT.

This clone was detected only a few times. This chain connects TRBV11-2 to TRBJ2-1; 10 bases are shared with TRBD2. Losses at the gene ends were 3 bases for V and 4 bases for J; bases not matched to a gene: 6. Germline V gene sequence: CDR1 SGHAT, CDR2 FQNNGV. CDR3 size: 16 residues. CDR3 region: CASSFSGLAAYNEQFF. DNA of the CDR3: TGTGCCAGCAGCTTCTCCGGACTAGCGGCTTACAATGAGCAGTTCTTC.

This clone was detected only once. The V and J genes are TRBV10-1 and TRBJ2-5; TRBD1 matches at 8 bases. Germline V gene lookup returns CDR1 WNHNN and CDR2 SYGVQD (reference sequence). V trimming: 9 bases; J trimming: 4 bases; junction bases outside the gene matches: 7. This CDR3 region has 13 residues. The CDR3 coding sequence is TGCGCCAGGACAGGGGTACTTGGAGAGACCCAGTACTTC. Its protein is CARTGVLGETQYF.

V usage is TRBV2 and J usage is TRBJ1-5; the D gene is possibly TRBD1 (5 bases). Germline V gene lookup returns CDR1 SNHLY and CDR2 FYNNEI. The CDR3 totals 14 residues. V lost 6 bases to trimming and J lost 6 bases, with 15 bases between them. CDR3 region: CASSPDRSGQPQHF. CDR3 sequence (DNA): TGTGCCAGCAGCCCTGACAGATCGGGTCAGCCCCAGCATTTT.

This chain uses TRBV5-1 with TRBJ2-1; tentatively, D is TRBD2 (6 bases). Germline V gene data show CDR1 as SGHRS and CDR2 as YFSETQ. There are 13 residues in the CDR3. V was trimmed by 0 bases and J by 16 bases, leaving 17 bases between them. The CDR3 DNA reads as TGCGCCAGCAGCTTGGACCCCGGGGGTACTTACTTCTTC. It encodes CASSLDPGGTYFF.

The chain is built from TRBV7-6 and TRBJ2-3, with 7 bases lining up with TRBD1. In germline, CDR1 is SGHVS, CDR2 FNYEAQ. This CDR3 spans 14 amino acids. The ends lost 5 bases at V and 0 bases at J; junction bases unmatched: 2. This chain's CDR3 is CASSQDRSTDTQYF. DNA of the CDR3: TGTGCCAGCAGCCAGGACAGGAGCACAGATACGCAGTATTTT.

V and J are TRBV5-1 and TRBJ1-1; TRBD1 aligns across 9 bases. Trimming cost V 0 bases and J 6 bases; bases outside gene matches: 6. CDR3 length: 15 residues. The germline V gene encodes CDR1 SGHRS and CDR2 YFSETQ. The CDR3 region has the DNA TGCGCCAGCAGCTTGGAGTACAGGGGGCTGTCTGAAGCTTTCTTT. This encodes CASSLEYRGLSEAFF. The complete variable domain, with remaining parts taken from reference TRBV5-1 and TRBJ1-1, reads KAGVTQTPRYLIKTRGQQVTLSCSPISGHRSVSWYQQTPGQGLQFLFEYFSETQRNKGNFPGRFSGRQFSNSRSEMNVSTLELGDSALYLCASSLEYRGLSEAFFGQGTRLTVV.

The chain carries TRBV28 and TRBJ1-2; D might be TRBD1 (5 bases). Deletions cut 5 bases from V and 4 bases from J, with 17 bases between. In germline, CDR1 is MDHEN, CDR2 SYDVKM. The CDR3 is 15 amino acids. The CDR3 region is CASSPGIRQTYGYTF. In nucleotides, the CDR3 is TGTGCCAGCAGTCCTGGGATACGACAGACCTATGGCTACACCTTC.

V and J are TRBV6-6 and TRBJ1-2; 7 bases are a match to TRBD1. This CDR3 spans 14 amino acids. Trimming at V came to 4 bases and at J to 0 bases, leaving 2 bases not matched to a gene. The germline CDR1 and CDR2 sequences are MNHNY and SVGAGI (reference sequence). The CDR3 loop is CASSFQGANYGYTF. Here the CDR3 DNA reads TGTGCCAGCAGTTTCCAGGGGGCTAACTATGGCTACACCTTC.

Only one count was recorded for this clone. The rearrangement uses TRBV30 and TRBJ2-5; 8 positions match TRBD2. With 2 bases clipped from V and 2 bases from J, the junction kept 4 bases outside the gene matches. This CDR3 has 14 amino acids. Germline CDR1 is GTSNPN and CDR2 is SVGIG (reference sequence). CDR3 DNA: TGTGCCTGGAGTCAACTAGCGGTACAAGAGACCCAGTACTTC. Translation: CAWSQLAVQETQYF. The full variable domain, rest sourced from reference TRBV30 and TRBJ2-5, is SQTIHQWPATLVQPVGSPLSLECTVEGTSNPNLYWYRQAAGRGLQLLFYSVGIGQISSEVPQNLSASRPQDRQFILSSKKLLLSDSGFYLCAWSQLAVQETQYFGPGTRLLVL.

V and J are TRBV6-6 and TRBJ2-1; 8 nucleotides align to TRBD2. The V segment lost 2 bases and the J segment 5 bases; nucleotides outside the gene matches: 8. Germline V gene lookup returns CDR1 MNHNY and CDR2 SVGAGI (reference sequence). The length of the CDR3 is 16 residues. CDR3 loop: CASSYVGLGLNNEQFF. As DNA, the CDR3 is TGTGCCAGCAGTTACGTGGGACTAGGCCTAAACAATGAGCAGTTCTTC.

This chain links TRBV5-1 with TRBJ2-3; 7 nucleotides line up with TRBD2. The V segment lost 2 bases and the J segment 4 bases; nucleotides outside the gene matches: 13. Germline V gives CDR1 SGHRS, CDR2 YFSETQ. There are 17 residues in the CDR3. In DNA form, the CDR3 reads TGCGCCAGCAGCTTCATAGGCGGGAGCCGGGGGGCAGATACGCAGTATTTT. This codes for CASSFIGGSRGADTQYF.